Presented here are 10 T cell receptor beta chains from one specimen sequenced in a study of CD8+ T cells in alopecia areata. Sequencing used cDNA as its template, made by extracting RNA and reverse transcribing it. Produced via immunoSEQ multiplex PCR; TCRdb's table is partial and in-frame only. This sample has 120,000 or so clones, with about 59% found just once. Treatment specified: oral pan-JAK inhibitor, 5-10 mg twice daily. The material sequenced was CD4+ T cells sorted from blood, taken at week 4, from a patient treated with tofacitinib. These TCRs come from a human donor with alopecia areata.

As concerns this clone: One junction end disagrees with the germline gene, perhaps due to a read error. The chain has TRBV29-1 and TRBJ2-2, with D uncertain. The CDR3 is 12 amino acids. In germline, CDR1 is SQVTM, CDR2 ANQGSEA. The DNA for the CDR3 is TGCAGCGTCGAAGGTCACACCGGGGAGCTGTTTTTT. It codes for CSVEGHTGELFF.

This clone was observed a few times. V usage is TRBV5-1 and J usage is TRBJ2-2; D ambiguous. The CDR3 loop spans 13 amino acids. Trimming cost V 1 base and J 2 bases, with 3 bases left between them. Germline values: CDR1 SGHRS, CDR2 YFSETQ. The CDR3 coding sequence is TGCGCCAGCAGCTTGACTAACACCGGGGAGCTGTTTTTT. Protein: CASSLTNTGELFF. The full variable domain, with the rest looked up from reference TRBV5-1 and TRBJ2-2, is KAGVTQTPRYLIKTRGQQVTLSCSPISGHRSVSWYQQTPGQGLQFLFEYFSETQRNKGNFPGRFSGRQFSNSRSEMNVSTLELGDSALYLCASSLTNTGELFFGEGSRLTVL.

The chain is built from TRBV19 and TRBJ1-2, with D uncertain. Germline CDR1 and CDR2: LNHDA and SQIVND (reference sequence). The ends were cut back, 3 bases at V and 4 bases at J, with 6 bases in the middle. This CDR3 spans 12 amino acids. DNA for the CDR3: TGTGCCAGTAGTATCCGTGGCTATGGCTACACCTTC. Residues: CASSIRGYGYTF.

This chain uses TRBV4-3 with TRBJ1-1; perhaps TRBD1 as D (5 bases). Germline V gene sequence: CDR1 LGHNA, CDR2 YSLEER. Trimming shortened V by 2 bases and J by 0 bases, and 10 bases separated the two germline ends. The CDR3 contains 15 residues. As DNA, the CDR3 is TGCGCCAGCAGCCAACAGGGCGCGCTGAACACTGAAGCTTTCTTT. This gives the protein CASSQQGALNTEAFF.

The V gene is TRBV28, the J gene TRBJ2-7; TRBD1 matches 7 bases. V lost 6 bases, J lost 2 bases, and 4 bases stayed unmatched. Germline V CDR1 and CDR2: MDHEN, SYDVKM. The CDR3 contains 13 residues. CDR3: CASRGTAAYEQYF. Here the CDR3 DNA reads TGTGCCAGCAGAGGGACAGCCGCCTACGAGCAGTACTTC.

The chain combines TRBV6-5 with TRBJ2-1; 11 positions agree with TRBD2. V lost 2 bases and J lost 8; bases outside the gene matches: 5. CDR1 is MNHEY and CDR2 is SVGAGI in the germline V gene. The CDR3 extends over 15 amino acids. CDR3 DNA sequence: TGTGCCAGCAGTTACAGTAGCGGGGGGGCTCATGAGCAGTTCTTC. Protein sequence: CASSYSSGGAHEQFF.

The chain uses TRBV5-4 and TRBJ2-7, with a possible D match to TRBD1 (5 bases). Trimming stripped 0 bases from V and 4 bases from J, with 14 bases between. Germline CDR1 is SGHNT and CDR2 is YYREEE (reference sequence). The CDR3 has 15 amino acids. This chain's CDR3 is CASSLAEQGGYEQYF. The CDR3 region has the DNA TGTGCCAGCAGCTTGGCCGAGCAGGGTGGATACGAGCAGTACTTC.

This clone appeared a few times. The chain recombines TRBV9 with TRBJ2-2; TRBD2 matches 12 bases. Germline V lookup: CDR1 SGDLS, CDR2 YYNGEE. The CDR3 sequence is 17 residues long. The V segment lost 6 bases and the J segment 3 bases; nucleotides outside the gene matches: 9. The CDR3 here is CASTLAGGPVYTGELFF. DNA of the CDR3: TGTGCCAGCACCCTAGCGGGAGGGCCCGTCTACACCGGGGAGCTGTTTTTT. The variable domain in full, completed from reference TRBV9 and TRBJ2-2, reads DSGVTQTPKHLITATGQRVTLRCSPRSGDLSVYWYQQSLDQGLQFLIQYYNGEERAKGNILERFSAQQFPDLHSELNLSSLELGDSALYFCASTLAGGPVYTGELFFGEGSRLTVL.

The chain joins TRBV7-2 to TRBJ2-1, with 7 bases aligning to TRBD2. This CDR3 spans 16 amino acids. Germline loops: CDR1 SGHTA, CDR2 FQGNSA. V shed 4 bases and J 6 bases; nucleotides not matched to a gene: 12. CDR3 coding DNA: TGTGCCAGCAGCTCGCAGGAAGCGGGGTCGTTCAATGAGCAGTTCTTC. It is translated as CASSSQEAGSFNEQFF.

The chain employs TRBV30 and TRBJ2-1; D may be TRBD2 (6 bases). Trimming left V 2 bases short and J 8 bases short, with 16 bases between. The CDR3 is 14 amino acids. The germline gives CDR1 GTSNPN, CDR2 SVGIG (reference sequence). Here the CDR3 reads CAWSTNRLDDEQFF. CDR3 sequence (DNA): TGTGCCTGGAGTACGAACAGACTAGATGATGAGCAGTTCTTC.